Shown below are 15 T cell receptor beta chains from a single sample sequenced in a study of cytomegalovirus exposure and HLA in healthy donors. Researchers ran the PCR with 60 Vbeta and 13 Jbeta primers. The repertoire was sequenced with immunoSEQ multiplex PCR; TCRdb's copy has only in-frame clones and lacks some. The sample consists of 110,000 or so clones, over 75% of them appearing once. The sample was PBMCs. The receptors were sampled from a woman aged 18-29 years in good health and CMV-seronegative.

The chain has TRBV2 and TRBJ1-5, with D hard to call. Trimming removed 4 bases from V and 0 bases from J, with 4 bases in between. Germline assignment: CDR1 SNHLY and CDR2 FYNNEI. The CDR3 extends over 13 amino acids. The CDR3 nucleotides are TGTGCCAGCAGTGTTCGTAGCAATCAGCCCCAGCATTTT. This encodes CASSVRSNQPQHF.

The chain recombines TRBV11-2 with TRBJ2-7; TRBD1 matches 7 bases. V gave up 1 base and J gave up 2 bases; unmatched junction bases: 2. CDR1 is SGHAT, CDR2 FQNNGV, per germline. The CDR3 extends over 14 amino acids. CDR3 in amino acids: CASSLAGTAYEQYV. DNA of the CDR3: TGTGCCAGCAGCTTAGCCGGGACAGCCTACGAGCAGTACGTC.

This chain links TRBV9 with TRBJ1-3, with TRBD1 matching over 7 bases. Germline V CDR1 and CDR2: SGDLS, YYNGEE. This CDR3 contains 19 residues. With 4 bases clipped from V and 0 bases from J, the junction kept 16 bases outside the gene matches. CDR3 DNA sequence: TGTGCCAGCAGCATCTCCCGGGACAGACAACGTCGCTCTGGAAACACCATATATTTT. Translating gives CASSISRDRQRRSGNTIYF.

This chain connects TRBV5-1 to TRBJ2-3; no firm D call. Germline V gene lookup returns CDR1 SGHRS and CDR2 YFSETQ. V lost 2 bases and J lost 0, with 7 bases in between. The CDR3 is 14 amino acids. For the CDR3, the DNA is TGCGCCAGCAGCTTAAGCCCGAGCACAGATACGCAGTATTTT. Protein: CASSLSPSTDTQYF.

This chain uses TRBV2 with TRBJ2-5, with 9 bases identical to TRBD1. V trimming: 5 bases; J trimming: 3 bases; junction bases outside the gene matches: 1. This CDR3 region has 13 residues. Germline V gene sequence: CDR1 SNHLY, CDR2 FYNNEI. The CDR3 loop is CASSRDREETQYF. The CDR3 region has the DNA TGTGCCAGCAGTCGGGACAGGGAAGAGACCCAGTACTTC. Variable domain in full (rest from reference TRBV2 and TRBJ2-5): EPEVTQTPSHQVTQMGQEVILRCVPISNHLYFYWYRQILGQKVEFLVSFYNNEISEKSEIFDDQFSVERPDGSNFTLKIRSTKLEDSAMYFCASSRDREETQYFGPGTRLLVL.

The genes are TRBV21-1 and TRBJ2-7; TRBD1 is the table's D call and was not checked against the DNA. TRBV21-1 is a listed pseudogene. This CDR3 region has 14 residues. CDR3 sequence reads: CASFPGTGAYEQYF. The DNA of the CDR3 is TGTGCCAGCTTCCCCGGGACAGGGGCCTACGAGCAGTACTTC.

This clone was observed a handful of times. The chain is built from TRBV6-6 and TRBJ2-7; perhaps TRBD2 as D (5 bases). Germline values: CDR1 MNHNY, CDR2 SVGAGI (reference sequence). Trimming pared 8 bases from V and 1 base from J, leaving 12 bases between. The CDR3 runs 13 residues. CDR3 amino acids: CASHGGLSYEQYF. Written as DNA, the CDR3 is TGTGCCAGCCACGGAGGTCTATCCTACGAGCAGTACTTC.

This chain uses TRBV28 with TRBJ2-6; tentative D call: TRBD2 (5 bases). This CDR3 is built from 16 residues. Trimming removed 5 bases at V and 0 bases at J, with 11 bases between. Germline V lookup: CDR1 MDHEN, CDR2 SYDVKM. CDR3: CASSRRVPSGANVLTF. The CDR3 nucleotides read TGTGCCAGCAGTCGGCGGGTCCCCTCTGGGGCCAACGTCCTGACTTTC.

The chain joins TRBV28 to TRBJ1-1; a weak D match, TRBD1 (5 bases). CDR1 and CDR2 from the germline V gene are MDHEN and SYDVKM. CDR3 length equals 13 residues. Trimming took off 3 bases at V and 4 bases at J, with 9 bases between the two ends. The CDR3 DNA reads as TGTGCCAGCAGTTTTCAGGGTACCACTGAAGCTTTCTTT. Encoded protein: CASSFQGTTEAFF.

The rearrangement uses TRBV19 and TRBJ2-5, with TRBD2 identical over 9 bases. The CDR3 runs to 15 residues. The germline V gene has CDR1 LNHDA and CDR2 SQIVND (reference sequence). Trimming at V came to 1 base and at J to 5 bases, leaving 5 bases not matched to a gene. CDR3 loop: CASSIGVAGEETQYF. CDR3 bases: TGTGCCAGTAGTATAGGGGTAGCGGGGGAGGAGACCCAGTACTTC.

The chain carries TRBV11-2 and TRBJ1-6; D gene uncertain. Germline values: CDR1 SGHAT, CDR2 FQNNGV. There are 14 residues in the CDR3. Trimming stripped 3 bases from V and 9 bases from J, with 12 bases between. As DNA, the CDR3 is TGTGCCAGCAGCTTCTACAGAGAGGGTTCACCCCTCCACTTT. Protein sequence: CASSFYREGSPLHF.

The chain is built from TRBV15 and TRBJ1-4; TRBD1 aligns across 7 bases. This CDR3 is built from 13 residues. Trimming at V came to 6 bases and at J to 7 bases, leaving 5 bases not matched to a gene. Germline assignment: CDR1 LNHNV and CDR2 YYDKDF (reference sequence). CDR3 nucleotides: TGTGCCACCAGAGAACAGGGGCGTGAAAAACTGTTTTTT. It translates to CATREQGREKLFF. The entire variable domain, with the rest obtained from reference TRBV15 and TRBJ1-4, is as follows: DAMVIQNPRYQVTQFGKPVTLSCSQTLNHNVMYWYQQKSSQAPKLLFHYYDKDFNNEADTPDNFQSRRPNTSFCFLDIRSPGLGDTAMYLCATREQGREKLFFGSGTQLSVL.

The chain is built from TRBV7-8 and TRBJ1-4; D may be TRBD1 (5 bases). The CDR3 extends over 13 amino acids. Trimming removed 5 bases at V and 8 bases at J, with 12 bases between. Germline-derived CDR1 and CDR2 are SGHVS and FQNEAQ. CDR3 residues: CASSTGLNEKLFF. The CDR3 coding sequence is TGTGCCAGCAGCACGGGACTTAACGAAAAACTGTTTTTT. Supplemented by reference TRBV7-8 and TRBJ1-4, the full variable domain reads GAGVSQSPRYKVAKRGQDVALRCDPISGHVSLFWYQQALGQGPEFLTYFQNEAQLDKSGLPSDRFFAERPEGSVSTLKIQRTQQEDSAVYLCASSTGLNEKLFFGSGTQLSVL.

This clone has only a few counts. The chain employs TRBV2 and TRBJ2-7; D remains ambiguous. The germline V gene encodes CDR1 SNHLY and CDR2 FYNNEI. This CDR3 region has 14 residues. V was clipped by 7 bases and J by 0 bases, with 13 bases between them. The CDR3 nucleotides read TGTGCCAGCATTCAACAGTCAGGCTCCTACGAGCAGTACTTC. It is translated as CASIQQSGSYEQYF. Drawing the rest from reference TRBV2 and TRBJ2-7, the complete variable domain is EPEVTQTPSHQVTQMGQEVILRCVPISNHLYFYWYRQILGQKVEFLVSFYNNEISEKSEIFDDQFSVERPDGSNFTLKIRSTKLEDSAMYFCASIQQSGSYEQYFGPGTRLTVT.

The rearrangement links TRBV2 to TRBJ2-1, with TRBD2 matching 10 bases. CDR3 length equals 13 residues. The V gene's germline CDR1 is SNHLY and CDR2 FYNNEI. The V and J ends lost 7 bases and 6 bases, in that order; junction bases with no gene match: 3. The DNA of the CDR3 is TGTGCCAGCATTCTAGCGGGAGTCAATGAGCAGTTCTTC. It is translated as CASILAGVNEQFF.